This T cell receptor beta chain was captured by sequencing in a study of T cell responses to AZD1222 COVID-19 vaccine. Concerning this clone itself: The antigen remains unidentified.

Some clones are missing from TCRdb's copy, which holds only in-frame ones; the method was immunoSEQ multiplex PCR. The sample holds 120,000 to 150,000 clones, approximately 89% seen once. Study outcomes and limitations: Among those given AZD1222, only five or six were seropositive at baseline.

This receptor was obtained from an adult in good health. Sequencing used peripheral blood, obtained on day 0 of AZD1222 vaccination.

CDR3 in DNA: TGTGCCAGTAGCCTTACAGGAAGCAATCAGCCCCAGCATTTT. It encodes CASSLTGSNQPQHF. The V call is TRBV19, the J call TRBJ1-5; TRBD1 is a possible D gene (5 bases). Per the germline V gene, CDR1 is LNHDA and CDR2 is SQIVND (reference sequence). V lost 6 bases, J lost 1 base, and 10 bases lay in between. CDR3 length equals 14 residues.